Each of the 20 T cell receptor beta chains below was sequenced from the same sample in a study of CD8 T cells in Susac syndrome. The authors reverse transcribed roughly 0.5 to 1 ug RNA with random hexamers. TCRdb reprocessed the immunoSEQ multiplex PCR reads via MiXCR and lists one record per CDR3 protein. The table records roughly 200,000 distinct CDR3 sequences, 85% to 95% of them present only once. Specimen: CD4+ T cells from PBMCs. Every receptor here comes from a human donor in good health.

The chain uses TRBV29-1 and TRBJ2-3; 11 bases are a match to TRBD1. Germline-derived CDR1 and CDR2 are SQVTM and ANQGSEA. CDR3 length: 14 amino acids. Unmatched junction bases numbered 2, after V lost 4 bases and J lost 2 bases. CDR3 protein: CSVGDRGATDTQYF. CDR3 sequence (DNA): TGCAGCGTTGGGGACAGGGGGGCCACAGATACGCAGTATTTT.

This chain links TRBV9 with TRBJ2-7; D remains ambiguous. V was trimmed by 3 bases and J by 3 bases, leaving 10 bases between them. Germline V gene lookup returns CDR1 SGDLS and CDR2 YYNGEE. The CDR3 is 13 amino acids. CDR3 loop: CASSAGPNYEQYV. Written as DNA, the CDR3 is TGTGCCAGCAGCGCAGGACCCAACTACGAGCAGTACGTC.

The CDR3, as DNA: TGTGCCAGCAGTTCCTTTCGGGACACGAAAGGGGATGAGCAGTTCTTC. The encoded protein is CASSSFRDTKGDEQFF. The chain joins TRBV28 to TRBJ2-1; D possibly corresponds to TRBD1 (6 bases). V lost 4 bases to trimming and J lost 8 bases, with 21 bases between them. The germline CDR1 and CDR2 sequences are MDHEN and SYDVKM. The CDR3 contains 16 residues.

The chain carries TRBV12-3 or TRBV12-4 and TRBJ1-5, with D tentatively TRBD1 (5 bases). The CDR3 runs to 12 residues. Trimming took 6 bases from V and 5 from J, leaving 8 bases between them. CDR3 DNA: TGTGCCAGCAGGTCCAGGGATCAGCCCCAGCATTTT. Its protein product is CASRSRDQPQHF.

The chain is built from TRBV6-5 and TRBJ1-2; maybe TRBD1 (5 bases). The ends were cut back, 0 bases at V and 0 bases at J, with 11 bases in the middle. Germline values: CDR1 MNHEY, CDR2 SVGAGI. The length of the CDR3 is 16 residues. The CDR3 protein is CASSYSRTTPNYGYTF. The CDR3 DNA follows: TGTGCCAGCAGTTACTCTCGGACAACCCCTAACTATGGCTACACCTTC.

The chain combines TRBV12-3 or TRBV12-4 with TRBJ2-3; D is unresolved. Deletions cut 7 bases from V and 7 bases from J, with 12 bases between. CDR3 length: 12 amino acids. The CDR3 protein is CASTLSTYTQYF. The CDR3 DNA follows: TGTGCCAGCACACTAAGCACGTATACGCAGTATTTT.

The CDR3 DNA sequence: TGCGCCAGCAGCTTGTTCTCTTTTGGCGGGGAGCTGTTTTTT. Protein sequence: CASSLFSFGGELFF. This rearrangement joins TRBV5-1 to TRBJ2-2; D not certain. The germline gives CDR1 SGHRS, CDR2 YFSETQ. The ends were cut back, 1 base at V and 7 bases at J, with 11 bases in the middle. The CDR3 has 14 amino acids.

The rearrangement joins TRBV29-1 to TRBJ2-3; 8 nucleotides line up with TRBD1. CDR3 length equals 15 residues. The V segment lost 6 bases and the J segment 3 bases; nucleotides outside the gene matches: 11. Germline CDR1 and CDR2: SQVTM and ANQGSEA. CDR3 in amino acids: CSVLPRGLMTDTQYF. The CDR3, as DNA: TGCAGCGTATTACCCAGGGGGCTTATGACAGATACGCAGTATTTT.

This chain links TRBV12-3 or TRBV12-4 with TRBJ2-7, with D hard to call. The CDR3 extends over 16 amino acids. Trimming removed 3 bases at V and 2 bases at J, with 17 bases between. CDR3 sequence (DNA): TGTGCCAGCAGTTTCGACGGCCCAGGCGTTCCCTACGAGCAGTACTTC. Protein sequence: CASSFDGPGVPYEQYF.

This clonotype is a singleton in its sample. The V and J genes are TRBV30 and TRBJ2-1; D possibly corresponds to TRBD2 (7 bases). Germline V CDR1 and CDR2: GTSNPN, SVGIG (reference sequence). The ends were cut back, 2 bases at V and 8 bases at J, with 16 bases in the middle. This CDR3 comprises 14 residues. The CDR3 protein is CAWSPRGGVDEQFF. The CDR3, as DNA: TGTGCCTGGAGTCCGAGGGGGGGGGTGGATGAGCAGTTCTTC.

This clonotype was counted once. V is TRBV3-1 and J is TRBJ1-2; 8 bases are a match to TRBD1. The V segment lost 4 bases and the J segment 8 bases; nucleotides outside the gene matches: 12. Germline CDR1 reads LGHDT; CDR2 reads YNNKEL (reference sequence). The CDR3 is made up of 15 amino acids. As DNA, the CDR3 is TGTGCCAGCAGCCTCACGACAGGGGAAGTTGGAGGCTACACCTTC. Amino acid sequence: CASSLTTGEVGGYTF.

The chain recombines TRBV15 with TRBJ2-2; D unclear. The germline CDR1 and CDR2 sequences are LNHNV and YYDKDF (reference sequence). There are 14 residues in the CDR3. The V gene lost 1 base and the J gene lost 1 base, with 4 bases spanning the gap. CDR3: CATSRGLNTGELFF. The DNA of the CDR3 is TGTGCCACCAGCAGAGGCCTGAACACCGGGGAGCTGTTTTTT.

The V gene is TRBV5-1, the J gene TRBJ2-1; D is ambiguous. Germline-derived CDR1 and CDR2 are SGHRS and YFSETQ. The CDR3 is made up of 14 amino acids. Trimming shortened V by 0 bases and J by 1 base, and 5 bases separated the two germline ends. The CDR3 DNA follows: TGCGCCAGCAGCTTGGACGGGTCCTACAATGAGCAGTTCTTC. It codes for CASSLDGSYNEQFF.

The CDR3 reads CASSLAGLVVETQYF. The CDR3 DNA reads TGTGCCAGCAGCTTAGCAGGACTGGTTGTTGAGACCCAGTACTTC. V usage is TRBV7-8 and J usage is TRBJ2-5, with a possible D match to TRBD2 (5 bases). CDR3 length equals 15 residues. Between the trimmed V and J ends, which lost 0 bases and 5 bases, there was a span of 13 bases. Germline V lookup: CDR1 SGHVS, CDR2 FQNEAQ. Based on the CDR3 plus reference TRBV7-8 and TRBJ2-5, the full variable domain is GAGVSQSPRYKVAKRGQDVALRCDPISGHVSLFWYQQALGQGPEFLTYFQNEAQLDKSGLPSDRFFAERPEGSVSTLKIQRTQQEDSAVYLCASSLAGLVVETQYFGPGTRLLVL.

The chain has TRBV9 and TRBJ1-1, with D maybe TRBD1 (5 bases). Germline assignment: CDR1 SGDLS and CDR2 YYNGEE. The ends were cut back, 3 bases at V and 0 bases at J, with 9 bases in the middle. This CDR3 region has 14 residues. As DNA, the CDR3 is TGTGCCAGCAGCGGACAGTCCATGAACACTGAAGCTTTCTTT. Its translation is CASSGQSMNTEAFF.

This clonotype showed up just once. The rearrangement links TRBV12-3 or TRBV12-4 to TRBJ2-5, with D possibly matching TRBD1 (6 bases). The CDR3 consists of 13 residues. Trimming stripped 5 bases from V and 4 bases from J, with 11 bases between. In DNA form, the CDR3 reads TGTGCCAGCAGTATACAGGGTGGAGAGACCCAGTACTTC. Translating it yields CASSIQGGETQYF.

The V call is TRBV2, the J call TRBJ2-3; D ambiguous. Looked up from germline, CDR1 is SNHLY and CDR2 is FYNNEI. Trimming removed 9 bases from V and 2 bases from J, with 15 bases in between. The CDR3 spans 14 residues. CDR3 loop: CASLLYGDTDTQYF. The DNA for the CDR3 is TGTGCCAGTCTTCTCTATGGAGACACAGATACGCAGTATTTT. The variable domain in full, completed from reference TRBV2 and TRBJ2-3, reads EPEVTQTPSHQVTQMGQEVILRCVPISNHLYFYWYRQILGQKVEFLVSFYNNEISEKSEIFDDQFSVERPDGSNFTLKIRSTKLEDSAMYFCASLLYGDTDTQYFGPGTRLTVL.

V is TRBV12-3 or TRBV12-4 and J is TRBJ2-5; TRBD2 aligns across 7 bases. Unmatched junction bases numbered 3, after V lost 3 bases and J lost 2 bases. This CDR3 spans 14 amino acids. The CDR3 nucleotides read TGTGCCAGCAGTTTCGCGGGAGCTCAAGAGACCCAGTACTTC. Translating it yields CASSFAGAQETQYF.

The chain joins TRBV29-1 to TRBJ1-2; D unclear. Germline values: CDR1 SQVTM, CDR2 ANQGSEA. V lost 6 bases and J 4 bases, leaving 18 bases between the germline ends. CDR3 length equals 14 residues. CDR3 sequence (DNA): TGCAGCGTGTACCCGGTCGGGCAGCGCTATGGCTACACCTTC. Translating it yields CSVYPVGQRYGYTF.

The chain links TRBV24-1 to TRBJ2-2, with 10 bases matching TRBD1. V shed 8 bases and J 3 bases; nucleotides not matched to a gene: 5. The CDR3 is made up of 15 amino acids. The V gene's germline CDR1 is KGHDR and CDR2 SFDVKD. The CDR3 loop reads CATIRTGGYTGELFF. DNA for the CDR3: TGTGCCACCATTAGGACAGGGGGGTACACCGGGGAGCTGTTTTTT.